This T cell receptor (beta chain) was recovered during a study of T cell repertoires in cytomegalovirus infection. At the level of the study: HLA-B-restricted CMV epitopes that are well studied, plus recently identified HLA-C-restricted ones, were used by the study. Whole-study findings and limits: In two of eight donors, the top clonotype was HLA-C-restricted CMV-specific.

This clonotype was found a few times. Antigen: not known. This CDR3 region has 14 residues. Unmatched junction bases numbered 9, after V lost 8 bases and J lost 5 bases. TCRdb called the reads again in MiXCR, with one record for every CDR3 protein. The profile shows 450,000 to 650,000 distinct CDR3 sequences, roughly 43% of them singletons. The chain joins TRBV12-3 or TRBV12-4 to TRBJ2-5; 9 positions agree with TRBD1. The input for sequencing was cultured PBMCs, taken from culture after CMV antigen stimulation. The clonotype comes from a human donor in good health (CMV status not recorded). Some clones in this sample may be carry-over from other donors' samples. In nucleotides, the CDR3 is TGTGCCAGCGGTCGACAGGGGGTACTTGAGACCCAGTACTTC. Protein product: CASGRQGVLETQYF.